This T cell receptor (beta chain) was sequenced in a study of Ad26.COV2.S vaccination and SARS-CoV-2 variants. The study, taken as a whole, reports: Placebo recipients trailed vaccine recipients in spike-specific TCR breadth.

As to treatment: 15 to 20 received Ad26.COV2.S at low or high dose, single or two shots; a few received placebo; per-sample allocation not given. Samples analyzed were those drawn on day 63 after the first vaccine or placebo injection. Germline-derived CDR1 and CDR2 are SGHKS and YYEKEE (reference sequence). Losses at the gene ends were 4 bases for V and 0 bases for J; bases not matched to a gene: 4. This CDR3 is built from 15 residues. Method: immunoSEQ multiplex PCR; TCRdb's copy keeps in-frame clones and lacks some. The sample lists around 370,000 clones, 85% seen once, with roughly 3.3% in the top ten. This clone appeared a few times. What it recognizes is unknown.

V usage is TRBV5-5 and J usage is TRBJ2-1, with 7 bases that match TRBD1. The sequencing used peripheral blood, collected in a trial of Ad26.COV2.S vaccine versus placebo. This clonotype was sampled from a person between 18 and 60 years old who received the Ad26.COV2.S COVID-19 vaccine or a placebo. CDR3 sequence: CASSQTGNSYNEQFF. The CDR3 DNA sequence: TGTGCCAGCAGCCAGACAGGGAACTCCTACAATGAGCAGTTCTTC.